This is a list of T cell receptor beta chains from one sample in a study of shared clonotypes between healthy human individuals. Assay: immunoSEQ multiplex PCR; the TCRdb copy retains only in-frame clones and omits some. Of about 980,000 clones listed, around 80% are singletons. Sequenced input: memory CD4+ T cells sorted from blood. The source of these receptors is a man younger than 30 in good health. CDR3s include the opening cysteine and the closing phenylalanine or tryptophan. A D gene is named only where the DNA matches it firmly. Size is stated for part of the rows, as once, few or many counts, or as a class when the clone is expanded.

CASSFQGPAQHF TGCGCCAGCAGCTTCCAGGGACCAGCCCAGCATTTT TRBV5-1 . . TRBJ1-5
CASSLVGTGPSGANVLTF TGTGCCAGCAGCTTGGTAGGGACAGGGCCCTCTGGGGCCAACGTCCTGACTTTC TRBV5-4 TRBD1 . TRBJ2-6
CASGFGGELFF TGTGCCAGCGGTTTCGGCGGGGAGCTGTTTTTT TRBV7-3 . . TRBJ2-2
CASSSDRTDTQYF TGTGCCAGCAGTTCGGACCGCACAGATACGCAGTATTTT TRBV28 . . TRBJ2-3
CATSSRTAIVNTEAFF TGTGCCACCAGCAGTCGGACAGCTATTGTGAACACTGAAGCTTTCTTT TRBV15 . . TRBJ1-1
CASSLTGSMGYTF TGCGCCAGCAGTCTGACAGGGAGTATGGGCTACACCTTC TRBV4-1 TRBD1 . TRBJ1-2
CASSLSPGGNAGNTIYF TGTGCCAGCAGCTTGTCCCCGGGGGGCAACGCCGGAAACACCATATATTTT TRBV5-6 . . TRBJ1-3
CAWSSTGTALDTF TGTGCCTGGAGTTCAACCGGGACTGCTTTAGACACCTTC TRBV30 . . TRBJ1-2
CASSYDGVVAGDTQYF TGTGCCAGCAGTTACGACGGGGTTGTTGCCGGGGATACGCAGTATTTT TRBV6-5 . . TRBJ2-3
CASSYSEGYTEAFF TGTGCCAGCAGTTACTCAGAGGGTTACACTGAAGCTTTCTTT TRBV6-6 . many TRBJ1-1
CASRRESGEKLFF TGTGCCAGTCGGCGGGAGTCAGGGGAAAAACTGTTTTTT TRBV2 . . TRBJ1-4
CASRKDRALTRYGYTF TGTGCCAGCAGAAAAGACAGGGCTCTTACCCGTTATGGCTACACCTTC TRBV5-4 TRBD1 once TRBJ1-2
CASSARQGYQETQYF TGTGCCAGCAGCGCTCGACAGGGGTACCAAGAGACCCAGTACTTC TRBV9 TRBD1 . TRBJ2-5
CASKIFGETQYF TGTGCCAGCAAAATCTTCGGGGAGACCCAGTACTTC TRBV6-6 . . TRBJ2-5
CACTGQGGVYSNQPQHF TGTGCCTGCACCGGACAGGGGGGAGTTTATAGCAATCAGCCCCAGCATTTT TRBV30 TRBD1 few TRBJ1-5
CASSLIYGNSPLHF TGTGCCAGCAGCCTGATTTACGGGAATTCACCCCTCCACTTT TRBV5-6 . . TRBJ1-6
CASSLVSPRNLEAYEQYF TGTGCCAGCAGCTTAGTCTCACCGAGGAACCTGGAGGCCTACGAGCAGTACTTC TRBV11-2 . . TRBJ2-7
CASSLLGNRHGTLSTGQFF TGTGCCAGCAGCTTGTTAGGGAACCGACACGGGACCCTGAGTACGGGGCAGTTCTTC TRBV11-2 . . TRBJ2-1
CSVEDVSQDTQYF TGCAGCGTTGAAGACGTGAGCCAAGATACGCAGTATTTT TRBV29-1 . . TRBJ2-3
CASSLEAGPKETQYF TGTGCCAGCAGCTTAGAGGCAGGCCCGAAAGAGACCCAGTACTTC TRBV7-9 . . TRBJ2-5
CASSYSSGMNTEAFF TGTGCCAGCAGTTACTCGTCGGGAATGAACACTGAAGCTTTCTTT TRBV6-5 . . TRBJ1-1
CASSPSEFGELFF TGTGCCAGCTCACCATCAGAGTTCGGGGAGCTGTTTTTT TRBV18 . . TRBJ2-2